The 26 T cell receptor beta chains below come from one sample, sequenced in a study of graft-versus-host responses after intestinal transplantation. The table came from immunoSEQ multiplex PCR; TCRdb's copy has only in-frame clones and leaves some out. Of some 70,000 clones listed, roughly 90% are singletons. The starting material was bone marrow, obtained approximately 700 days after intestinal transplantation. These receptors originate from a human patient who received an intestinal transplant, so some T cells may come from the graft donor.

This rearrangement joins TRBV7-9 to TRBJ2-5; no reliable D call. Per the germline V gene, CDR1 is SEHNR and CDR2 is FQNEAQ (reference sequence). The CDR3 has 13 residues. Trimming took off 5 bases at V and 5 bases at J, with 12 bases between the two ends. DNA for the CDR3: TGTGCCAGCAGCGCCAACCCGACGGAGACCCAGTACTTC. It yields the protein CASSANPTETQYF.

The chain recombines TRBV9 with TRBJ2-2; D ambiguous. Germline V CDR1 and CDR2: SGDLS, YYNGEE. V was shortened by 1 base and J by 6 bases, with 4 bases between the two germline ends. The CDR3 is made up of 12 amino acids. CDR3 loop: CASSVFPGELFF. The CDR3 DNA reads TGTGCCAGCAGCGTATTCCCCGGGGAGCTGTTTTTT.

This chain joins TRBV6-1 and TRBJ1-1; D gene uncertain. The germline CDR1 and CDR2 sequences are MNHNS and SASEGT. This CDR3 is 13 amino acids long. Trimming stripped 2 bases from V and 1 base from J, with 5 bases between. CDR3 bases: TGTGCCAGCAGTGAATTCAGGAACACTGAAGCTTTCTTT. It specifies CASSEFRNTEAFF.

CDR3 nucleotides: TGTGCCAGCAGCATACTAGCGGGAGGGCCTGGGGTCTACGAGCAGTACTTC. Translating it yields CASSILAGGPGVYEQYF. J is TRBJ2-7 and V is TRBV7-9; 13 bases map to TRBD2. V lost 5 bases and J lost 3; bases outside the gene matches: 10. This CDR3 has 17 residues. Germline loops: CDR1 SEHNR, CDR2 FQNEAQ (reference sequence).

The sample holds a few counts of this clone. V gene TRBV2 combines with J gene TRBJ2-1, with 14 bases that match TRBD2. The junction had 6 bases not matched to a gene; V was cut back by 5 bases and J by 6 bases. This CDR3 has 16 amino acids. The V gene's germline CDR1 is SNHLY and CDR2 FYNNEI. CDR3 protein: CASSRLAGGHINEQFF. Written as DNA, the CDR3 is TGTGCCAGCAGTAGACTAGCGGGGGGGCATATCAATGAGCAGTTCTTC.

This clone was seen a few times. The rearrangement joins TRBV7-6 to TRBJ2-7; 11 bases are a match to TRBD2. The length of the CDR3 is 16 residues. Germline V CDR1 and CDR2: SGHVS, FNYEAQ. V trimming: 6 bases; J trimming: 2 bases; junction bases outside the gene matches: 9. The CDR3 loop is CASSRIGTSGTYEQYF. In nucleotides, the CDR3 is TGTGCCAGCAGTCGTATCGGGACTAGCGGAACCTACGAGCAGTACTTC.

CDR3 sequence (DNA): TGTGCCAGCAGTTTGGCCCACGGGGTTCAGTACTTC. This sequence encodes CASSLAHGVQYF. The chain joins TRBV6-5 to TRBJ2-4; TRBD2 might be the D (5 bases). The CDR3 covers 12 residues. V was pared by 4 bases and J by 11 bases, with 12 bases between. Germline CDR1 and CDR2: MNHEY and SVGAGI.

This sequence joins TRBV13 and TRBJ2-3; D gene uncertain. Germline CDR1 and CDR2: PRHDT and FYEKMQ (reference sequence). CDR3 size: 14 residues. The V end was cut by 1 base, the J end by 0 bases, with 5 bases between. In nucleotides, the CDR3 is TGTGCCAGCAGCTTAGCATTTAGCACAGATACGCAGTATTTT. This gives the protein CASSLAFSTDTQYF. Full variable domain (outside the CDR3, taken from reference TRBV13 and TRBJ2-3): AAGVIQSPRHLIKEKRETATLKCYPIPRHDTVYWYQQGPGQDPQFLISFYEKMQSDKGSIPDRFSAQQFSDYHSELNMSSLELGDSALYFCASSLAFSTDTQYFGPGTRLTVL.

The V gene is TRBV7-2, the J gene TRBJ2-7, with unresolved D. The CDR3 sequence is 14 residues long. Trimming removed 0 bases from V and 0 bases from J, with 6 bases in between. Germline V gene sequence: CDR1 SGHTA, CDR2 FQGNSA. The CDR3 loop reads CASSLALLSYEQYF. The CDR3 region has the DNA TGTGCCAGCAGCTTAGCACTCCTCTCCTACGAGCAGTACTTC.

The J gene is TRBJ2-5, the V gene TRBV29-1; 9 positions agree with TRBD1. The J call may be incorrect, as the DNA end agrees better with TRBJ2-7. The CDR3 runs 13 residues. Germline V gives CDR1 SQVTM, CDR2 ANQGSEA. CDR3 amino acids: CSAGTGTPYEQYF. The CDR3 nucleotides are TGCAGCGCCGGGACAGGGACTCCCTACGAGCAGTACTTC.

The chain links TRBV5-1 to TRBJ1-2; 12 bases map to TRBD1. This CDR3 is 20 amino acids long. The V segment lost 1 base and the J segment 4 bases; nucleotides outside the gene matches: 17. In germline, CDR1 is SGHRS, CDR2 YFSETQ. For the CDR3, the DNA is TGCGCCAGCAGCTTGTTGTCGGTCGGGACAGGGGGCGAGGGCGGCTATGGCTACACCTTC. This gives the protein CASSLLSVGTGGEGGYGYTF.

This sequence joins TRBV6-1 and TRBJ1-3, with D tentatively TRBD1 (6 bases). V lost 6 bases to trimming and J lost 4 bases, with 16 bases between them. This CDR3 is 15 amino acids long. Germline CDR1 reads MNHNS; CDR2 reads SASEGT. The CDR3 sequence is CASSRRGAAGNTIYF. The CDR3 nucleotides are TGTGCCAGCAGCCGAAGGGGGGCCGCGGGAAACACCATATATTTT.

This clone was seen a single time. The chain carries TRBV27 and TRBJ1-2; 9 bases are a match to TRBD1. The germline gives CDR1 MNHEY, CDR2 SMNVEV (reference sequence). The CDR3 totals 19 residues. V gave up 5 bases and J gave up 6 bases; unmatched junction bases: 22. As DNA, the CDR3 is TGTGCCAGCAGTCCCTCCCGGGGAGCCGGAACAGGGGGCCAGAATGGCTACACCTTC. This codes for CASSPSRGAGTGGQNGYTF.

DNA for the CDR3: TGTGCCAGCAGCTTAGGGGGGGGACCGTATTACGAGCAGTACTTC. This codes for CASSLGGGPYYEQYF. The rearrangement joins TRBV7-6 to TRBJ2-7; TRBD2 aligns across 7 bases. V gave up 1 base and J gave up 4 bases; unmatched junction bases: 7. Per the germline V gene, CDR1 is SGHVS and CDR2 is FNYEAQ. The CDR3 has 15 residues.

V and J are TRBV11-2 and TRBJ2-7; 7 bases are shared with TRBD1. With 2 bases clipped from V and 3 bases from J, the junction kept 10 bases outside the gene matches. This CDR3 is 16 amino acids long. Germline CDR1 SGHAT, CDR2 FQNNGV. The CDR3 DNA reads as TGTGCCAGCAGCTTACACCCCAAGGGACAGCTCTACGAGCAGTACTTC. It translates to CASSLHPKGQLYEQYF.

The V and J genes are TRBV20-1 and TRBJ1-4; no reliable D call. CDR3 length: 11 amino acids. Germline V gene sequence: CDR1 DFQATT, CDR2 SNEGSKA (reference sequence). The V gene lost 2 bases and the J gene lost 5 bases, with 3 bases spanning the gap. This CDR3 reads CSARHNEKLFF. The CDR3 bases are TGCAGTGCTAGACACAATGAAAAACTGTTTTTT.

The genes are TRBV7-6 and TRBJ2-7; TRBD2 aligns across 7 bases. The junction had 10 bases not matched to a gene; V was cut back by 1 base and J by 4 bases. The CDR3 totals 16 residues. Germline V gene data show CDR1 as SGHVS and CDR2 as FNYEAQ. The CDR3 protein is CASSLVGSSGVYEQYF. The DNA of the CDR3 is TGTGCCAGCAGCTTAGTTGGTTCCAGCGGGGTTTACGAGCAGTACTTC.

The rearrangement uses TRBV6-1 and TRBJ1-6, with D uncertain. Germline V lookup: CDR1 MNHNS, CDR2 SASEGT. This CDR3 is 15 amino acids long. V dropped 5 bases and J dropped 3 bases, with 11 bases sitting between them. For the CDR3, the DNA is TGTGCCAGCAGTTTGGACGGCGTCTATAATTCACCCCTCCACTTT. This sequence encodes CASSLDGVYNSPLHF.

V is TRBV5-1 and J is TRBJ2-7; D uncertain. This CDR3 has 14 residues. Trimming stripped 1 base from V and 3 bases from J, with 11 bases between. CDR1 and CDR2 (germline): SGHRS, YFSETQ. This chain's CDR3 is CASSLHGLDYEQYF. The CDR3, as DNA: TGCGCCAGCAGCTTGCACGGGTTAGACTACGAGCAGTACTTC.

V gene TRBV14 combines with J gene TRBJ1-1; the D gene is possibly TRBD1 (5 bases). The CDR3 runs 15 residues. Germline values: CDR1 SGHDN, CDR2 FVKESK. V lost 10 bases, J lost 5 bases, and 23 bases lay in between. For the CDR3, the DNA is TGTGCCACCCGGACCCATGCGGCCGGGGGGACTGAAGCTTTCTTT. This sequence encodes CATRTHAAGGTEAFF.

This clone was observed once. The chain uses TRBV7-2 and TRBJ2-7, with a possible D match to TRBD2 (6 bases). Trimming left V 5 bases short and J 3 bases short, with 17 bases between. The length of the CDR3 is 15 residues. Germline CDR1 SGHTA, CDR2 FQGNSA. Written as DNA, the CDR3 is TGTGCCAGCAGCCGACCGAGGGACTCTGGCTACGAGCAGTACTTC. It is translated as CASSRPRDSGYEQYF.

The CDR3 nucleotides read TGTGCCACCAGCGCGCCCAATCGCGGTGAGGGGGGCAATCAGCCCCAGCATTTT. It translates to CATSAPNRGEGGNQPQHF. The gene calls are TRBV15 and TRBJ1-5; TRBD1 is a possible D gene (6 bases). The CDR3 totals 18 residues. CDR1 and CDR2 (germline): LNHNV, YYDKDF (reference sequence). V was pared by 5 bases and J by 2 bases, with 22 bases between.

As regards this clone: A much larger clone lies one base from this, so it may be a read error. The chain couples TRBV25-1 to TRBJ1-3, with D perhaps TRBD1 (6 bases). V lost 4 bases to trimming and J lost 0 bases, with 10 bases between them. CDR1 and CDR2 from the germline V gene are MGHDK and SYGVNS. The CDR3 consists of 15 residues. CDR3 loop: CASSVTGLSGNTIYF. CDR3 nucleotides: TGTGCCAGCAGTGTCACAGGGCTCTCTGGAAACACCATATATTTT.

The chain has TRBV5-4 and TRBJ1-1, with 8 bases identical to TRBD1. Per the germline V gene, CDR1 is SGHNT and CDR2 is YYREEE (reference sequence). Trimming removed 5 bases from V and 1 base from J; junction bases left unmatched: 1. CDR3 length: 13 residues. The CDR3 loop is CASRDRGNTEAFF. The CDR3 DNA reads TGTGCCAGCAGAGACAGGGGGAACACTGAAGCTTTCTTT.

The rearrangement joins TRBV5-1 to TRBJ2-7; D remains ambiguous. This CDR3 region has 12 residues. Trimming cost V 1 base and J 1 base, with 3 bases left between them. Per germline, CDR1 SGHRS and CDR2 YFSETQ. The CDR3 nucleotides are TGCGCCAGCAGCTTGATGTCCTACGAGCAGTACTTC. Protein: CASSLMSYEQYF.

J is TRBJ2-7 and V is TRBV30; D perhaps matches TRBD2 (6 bases). Trimming stripped 4 bases from V and 0 bases from J, with 16 bases between. CDR1 and CDR2 from the germline V gene are GTSNPN and SVGIG (reference sequence). The length of the CDR3 is 15 residues. The CDR3 DNA is TGTGCCTGGACCCCCCAGGAGGGGTACTCCTACGAGCAGTACTTC. Its protein is CAWTPQEGYSYEQYF.